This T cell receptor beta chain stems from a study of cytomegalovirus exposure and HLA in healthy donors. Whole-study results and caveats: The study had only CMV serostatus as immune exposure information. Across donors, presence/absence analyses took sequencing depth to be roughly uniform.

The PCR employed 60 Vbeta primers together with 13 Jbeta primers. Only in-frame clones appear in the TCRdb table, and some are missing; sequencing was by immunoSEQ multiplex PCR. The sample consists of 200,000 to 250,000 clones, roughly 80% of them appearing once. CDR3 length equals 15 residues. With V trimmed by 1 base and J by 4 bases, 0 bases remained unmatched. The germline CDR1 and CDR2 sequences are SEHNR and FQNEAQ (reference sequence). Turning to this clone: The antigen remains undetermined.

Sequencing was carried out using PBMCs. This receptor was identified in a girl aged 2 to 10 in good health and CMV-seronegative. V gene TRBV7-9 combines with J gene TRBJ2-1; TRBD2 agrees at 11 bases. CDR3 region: CASSLGTSGYNEQFF. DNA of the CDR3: TGTGCCAGCAGCTTAGGGACTAGCGGGTACAATGAGCAGTTCTTC.